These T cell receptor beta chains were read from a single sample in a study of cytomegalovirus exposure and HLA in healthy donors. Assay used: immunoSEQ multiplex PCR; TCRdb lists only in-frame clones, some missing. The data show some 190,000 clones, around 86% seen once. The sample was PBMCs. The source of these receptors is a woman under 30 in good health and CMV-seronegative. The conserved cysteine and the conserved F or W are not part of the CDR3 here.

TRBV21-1,ASSKGFVGGPPGELF
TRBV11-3,ASSLADNWQY
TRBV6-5,ASRNLAGGTGELF
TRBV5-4,ASSFDGSSYEQY
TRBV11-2,ASRPVSGGLQTQY
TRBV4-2,ASSQYAGGGTGRYSPLH
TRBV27,ASSLRPGLAHNEQF
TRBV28,ASRLGGGNEQF
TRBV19,ASSRLGETQY
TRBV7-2,ASSLVPLPSYEQY
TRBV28,ASSLFGTRNTEAF
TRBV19,ASSQGTYNEQF
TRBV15,ATTTGKYSGNTIY
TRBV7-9,ASSSGGQPQH
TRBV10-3,ATLHPGSSYEQY